The clone carrying this TCR beta chain was counted a few times. TCRdb redid the calling of the reads with MiXCR, one entry per CDR3 protein. The sample has under 800,000 distinct CDR3 sequences; approximately 24% are singletons. This specimen belongs to a study of T cell repertoires in cytomegalovirus infection. The sequenced sample was CD8+ T cells from PBMCs. The TCR was taken from a human donor in good health (CMV status not recorded). Some clones in this sample may be carry-over from other donors' samples.

CDR3 in amino acids: CASRAGQGNNEQFF. The CDR3 region has the DNA TGTGCCAGCAGAGCGGGACAGGGTAACAATGAGCAGTTCTTC. The chain combines TRBV7-2 with TRBJ2-1; TRBD1 agrees at 9 bases. CDR3 length equals 14 residues. Germline values: CDR1 SGHTA, CDR2 FQGNSA. The junction had 5 bases not matched to a gene; V was cut back by 6 bases and J by 5 bases.